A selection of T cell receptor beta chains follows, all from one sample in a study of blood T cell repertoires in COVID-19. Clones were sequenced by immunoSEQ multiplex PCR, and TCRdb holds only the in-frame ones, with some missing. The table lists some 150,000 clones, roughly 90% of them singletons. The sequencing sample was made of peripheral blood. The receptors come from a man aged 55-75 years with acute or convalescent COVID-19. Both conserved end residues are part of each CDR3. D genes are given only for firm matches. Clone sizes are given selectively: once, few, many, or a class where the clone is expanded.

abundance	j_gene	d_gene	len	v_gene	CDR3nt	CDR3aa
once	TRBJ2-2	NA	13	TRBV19	TGTGCCAGTAGTATGCCCACATCCGGGGAGCTGTTTTTT	CASSMPTSGELFF
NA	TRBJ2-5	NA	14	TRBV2	TGTGCCAGCAGCCAAACAGGGAGGGGAGAGACCCAGTACTTC	CASSQTGRGETQYF
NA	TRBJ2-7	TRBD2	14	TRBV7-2	TGTGCCAGCAGCTTACAGCGGGGTAACTACGAGCAGTACTTC	CASSLQRGNYEQYF
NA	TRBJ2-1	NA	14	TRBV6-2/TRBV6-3	TGTGCCAGCAGTCCCTTCGCCGTAGTCTATGAGCAGTTCTTC	CASSPFAVVYEQFF
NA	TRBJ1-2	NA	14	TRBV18	TGTGCCAGCTCACCACCTTCCCTTAACTATGGCTACACCTTC	CASSPPSLNYGYTF
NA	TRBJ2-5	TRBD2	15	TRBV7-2	TGTGCCAGCAGCTTAGCGGGACTAGCGGTCGGGACCCAGTACTTC	CASSLAGLAVGTQYF
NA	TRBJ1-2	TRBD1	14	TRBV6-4	TGTGCCAGCAGTTCCGATGACAGGGAAAAGGGCTACACCTTC	CASSSDDREKGYTF
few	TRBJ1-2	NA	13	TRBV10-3	TGTGCCATCAGTGTTCAGGGACTTGACGGCTACACCTTC	CAISVQGLDGYTF
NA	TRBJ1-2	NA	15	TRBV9	TGTGCCAGCAGCGTAGACCCCGGGACACCTTATGGCTACACCTTC	CASSVDPGTPYGYTF
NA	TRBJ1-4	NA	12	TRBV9	TGTGCCAGCAGCGTAGGGTCCGGGAAACTGTTTTTT	CASSVGSGKLFF